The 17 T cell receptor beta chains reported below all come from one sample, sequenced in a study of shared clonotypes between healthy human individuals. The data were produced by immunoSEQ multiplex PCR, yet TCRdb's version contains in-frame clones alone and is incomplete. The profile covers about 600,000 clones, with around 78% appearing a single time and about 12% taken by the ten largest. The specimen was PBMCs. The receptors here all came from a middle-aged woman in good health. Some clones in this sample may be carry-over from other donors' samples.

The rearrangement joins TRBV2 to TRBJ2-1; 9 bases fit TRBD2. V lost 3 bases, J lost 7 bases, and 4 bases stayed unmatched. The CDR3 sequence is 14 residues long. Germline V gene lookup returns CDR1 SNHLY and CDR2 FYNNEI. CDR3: CASSEREGGNEQFF. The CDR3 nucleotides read TGTGCCAGCAGTGAGCGGGAGGGGGGGAATGAGCAGTTCTTC.

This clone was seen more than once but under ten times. The CDR3 DNA follows: TGTGCCAGCAGTGAAAGGTGGGATCAGCCCCAGCATTTT. This codes for CASSERWDQPQHF. The V gene is TRBV6-1, the J gene TRBJ1-5; no firm D call. V gave up 2 bases and J gave up 5 bases, with 7 bases separating them. The CDR3 length is 13 residues. From germline, CDR1 is MNHNS and CDR2 SASEGT.

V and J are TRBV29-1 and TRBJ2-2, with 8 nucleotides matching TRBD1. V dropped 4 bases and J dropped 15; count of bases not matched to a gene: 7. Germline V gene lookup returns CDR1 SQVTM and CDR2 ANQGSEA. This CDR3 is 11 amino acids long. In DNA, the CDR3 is TGCAGCGTTGGATCCCAGGGGGCGGTGTTTTTT. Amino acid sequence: CSVGSQGAVFF.

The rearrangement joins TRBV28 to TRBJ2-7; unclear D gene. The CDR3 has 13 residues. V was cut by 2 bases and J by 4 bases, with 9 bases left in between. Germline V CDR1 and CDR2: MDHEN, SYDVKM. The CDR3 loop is CASSLPKKYEQYF. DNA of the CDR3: TGTGCCAGCAGTTTACCCAAGAAATACGAGCAGTACTTC.

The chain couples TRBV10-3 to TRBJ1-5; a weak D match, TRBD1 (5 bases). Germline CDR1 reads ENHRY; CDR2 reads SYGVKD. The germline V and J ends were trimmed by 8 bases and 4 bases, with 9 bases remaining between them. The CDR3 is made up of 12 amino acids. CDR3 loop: CAIRGPNQPQHF. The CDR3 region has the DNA TGTGCCATCCGGGGCCCGAATCAGCCCCAGCATTTT.

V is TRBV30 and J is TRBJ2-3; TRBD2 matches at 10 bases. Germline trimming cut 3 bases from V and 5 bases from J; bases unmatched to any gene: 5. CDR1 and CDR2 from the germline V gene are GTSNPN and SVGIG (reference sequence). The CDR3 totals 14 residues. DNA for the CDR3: TGTGCCTGGAGCCCGGGACTAGCGAGAGATACGCAGTATTTT. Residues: CAWSPGLARDTQYF. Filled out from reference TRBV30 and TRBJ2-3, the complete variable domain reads SQTIHQWPATLVQPVGSPLSLECTVEGTSNPNLYWYRQAAGRGLQLLFYSVGIGQISSEVPQNLSASRPQDRQFILSSKKLLLSDSGFYLCAWSPGLARDTQYFGPGTRLTVL.

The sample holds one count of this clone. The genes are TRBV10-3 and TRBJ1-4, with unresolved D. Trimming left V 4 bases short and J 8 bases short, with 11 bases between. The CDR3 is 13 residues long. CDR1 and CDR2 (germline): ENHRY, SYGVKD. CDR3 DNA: TGTGCCATCAGTGCAACACTGGGGGAAAAACTGTTTTTT. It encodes CAISATLGEKLFF.

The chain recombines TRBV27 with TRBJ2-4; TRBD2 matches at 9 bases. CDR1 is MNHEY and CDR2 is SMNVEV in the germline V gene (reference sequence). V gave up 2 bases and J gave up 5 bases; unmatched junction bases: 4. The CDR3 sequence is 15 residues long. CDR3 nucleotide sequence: TGTGCCAGCAGTTTAATGTCTAGCGGGGAAAACATTCAGTACTTC. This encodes CASSLMSSGENIQYF.

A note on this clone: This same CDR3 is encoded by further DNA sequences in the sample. CDR3 residues: CASSFGEQFF. The CDR3, as DNA: TGTGCCAGCAGCTTTGGCGAGCAGTTCTTC. V usage is TRBV7-9 and J usage is TRBJ2-1; no clear D gene. The CDR3 consists of 10 residues. Trimming pared 3 bases from V and 10 bases from J, leaving 4 bases between. CDR1 and CDR2 from the germline V gene are SEHNR and FQNEAQ (reference sequence).

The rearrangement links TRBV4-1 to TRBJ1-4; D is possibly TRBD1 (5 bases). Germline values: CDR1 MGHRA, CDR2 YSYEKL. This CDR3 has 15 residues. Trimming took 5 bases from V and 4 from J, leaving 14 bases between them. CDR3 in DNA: TGCGCCAGCAGCGGGGTAGGGGTAGTTAATGAAAAACTGTTTTTT. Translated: CASSGVGVVNEKLFF.

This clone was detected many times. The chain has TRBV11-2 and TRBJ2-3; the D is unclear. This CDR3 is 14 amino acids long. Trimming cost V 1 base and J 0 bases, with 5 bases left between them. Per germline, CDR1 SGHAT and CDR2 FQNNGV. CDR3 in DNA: TGTGCCAGCAGCTTAGCATCCAGCACAGATACGCAGTATTTT. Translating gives CASSLASSTDTQYF.

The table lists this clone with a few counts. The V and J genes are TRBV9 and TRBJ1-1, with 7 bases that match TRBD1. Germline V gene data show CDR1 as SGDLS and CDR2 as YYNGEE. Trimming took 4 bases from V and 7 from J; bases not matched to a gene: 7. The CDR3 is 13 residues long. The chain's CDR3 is CASSLGTAHEAFF. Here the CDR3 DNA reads TGTGCCAGCAGCCTCGGGACAGCTCATGAAGCTTTCTTT.

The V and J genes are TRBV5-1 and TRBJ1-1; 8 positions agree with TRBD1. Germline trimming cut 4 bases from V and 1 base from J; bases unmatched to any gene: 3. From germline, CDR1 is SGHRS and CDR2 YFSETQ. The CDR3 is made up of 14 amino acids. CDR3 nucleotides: TGCGCCAGCAGCCCAGGACAGGGGAACACTGAAGCTTTCTTT. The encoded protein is CASSPGQGNTEAFF.

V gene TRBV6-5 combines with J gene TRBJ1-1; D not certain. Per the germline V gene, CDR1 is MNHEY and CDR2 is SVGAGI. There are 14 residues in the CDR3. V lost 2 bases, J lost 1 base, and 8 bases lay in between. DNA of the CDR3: TGTGCCAGCAGTTACACATCTGGGAACACTGAAGCTTTCTTT. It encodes CASSYTSGNTEAFF.

CDR3 loop: CATSRGGTGELFF. As DNA, the CDR3 is TGTGCCACCAGCAGAGGGGGCACCGGGGAGCTGTTTTTT. The rearrangement joins TRBV15 to TRBJ2-2; D not resolved. Germline V lookup: CDR1 LNHNV, CDR2 YYDKDF (reference sequence). V dropped 1 base and J dropped 4 bases, with 4 bases sitting between them. CDR3 length: 13 amino acids. Full variable domain (remainder filled in from reference TRBV15 and TRBJ2-2): DAMVIQNPRYQVTQFGKPVTLSCSQTLNHNVMYWYQQKSSQAPKLLFHYYDKDFNNEADTPDNFQSRRPNTSFCFLDIRSPGLGDTAMYLCATSRGGTGELFFGEGSRLTVL.

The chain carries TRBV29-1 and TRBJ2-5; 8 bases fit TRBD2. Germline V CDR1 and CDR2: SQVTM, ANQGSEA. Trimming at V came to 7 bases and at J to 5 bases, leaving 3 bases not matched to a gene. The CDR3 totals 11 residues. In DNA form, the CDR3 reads TGCAGCGGACAGCGGGGGGAGACCCAGTACTTC. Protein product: CSGQRGETQYF.

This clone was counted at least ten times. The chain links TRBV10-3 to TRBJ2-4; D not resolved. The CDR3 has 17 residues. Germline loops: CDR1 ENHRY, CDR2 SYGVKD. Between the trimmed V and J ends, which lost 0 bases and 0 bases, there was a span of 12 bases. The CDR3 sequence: CAISESGLILAKNIQYF. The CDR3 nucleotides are TGTGCCATCAGTGAGTCGGGATTAATCTTAGCCAAAAACATTCAGTACTTC.